The 19 T cell receptor beta chains listed next were all sequenced from one sample in a study of beta chain features in type 1 diabetes. Study findings and constraints: Shortening of TCRB CDR3s, moderate but significant, appeared in all four CD4+ subsets of Type 1 diabetes patients.

Reverse transcription of all isolated RNA meant that expressed TCRB transcripts were sequenced. Clones were read by immunoSEQ multiplex PCR, and TCRdb kept only the in-frame ones, dropping some. The data contain fewer than 450,000 clones, roughly 14% of them singletons. Their recognized antigens are unknown. The sequencing input was naive CD4+ T cells from blood. The receptors originated from a woman younger than 30 with type 1 diabetes.

The gene calls are TRBV11-3 and TRBJ1-1; 7 nucleotides agree with TRBD1. J was trimmed by 1 base and V by 5 bases; bases with no gene match: 7. The CDR3 has 15 residues. Per the germline V gene, CDR1 is SGHNT and CDR2 is YENEEA. The CDR3 here is CASSHGGGWNTEAFF. Here the CDR3 DNA reads TGTGCCAGCAGCCATGGAGGGGGCTGGAACACTGAAGCTTTCTTT.

This chain connects TRBV2 to TRBJ2-7; D gene ambiguous. This CDR3 region has 16 residues. Germline assignment: CDR1 SNHLY and CDR2 FYNNEI. V shed 2 bases and J shed 4 bases, with 18 bases lying between them. CDR3 residues: CASSESGSGSIYEQYV. Here the CDR3 DNA reads TGTGCCAGCAGTGAATCTGGGTCCGGGTCCATTTACGAGCAGTACGTC.

The J gene is TRBJ2-2, the V gene TRBV30; 11 bases map to TRBD1. The length of the CDR3 is 15 residues. The J segment lost 7 bases and the V segment lost 5 bases, leaving 9 bases of the junction unmatched. Germline lookup yields CDR1 GTSNPN and CDR2 SVGIG (reference sequence). The CDR3 sequence is CAWVTGTGGLGELFF. DNA for the CDR3: TGTGCCTGGGTTACCGGGACAGGGGGTCTCGGGGAGCTGTTTTTT.

This clone was counted a few times. The chain combines TRBV27 with TRBJ2-3, with TRBD2 matching 8 bases. Germline V gene lookup returns CDR1 MNHEY and CDR2 SMNVEV (reference sequence). The CDR3 loop spans 14 amino acids. V lost 6 bases to trimming and J lost 3 bases; unmatched junction nucleotides: 5. CDR3 sequence: CASRFLAGTDTQYF. CDR3 sequence (DNA): TGTGCCAGCAGGTTTCTAGCGGGTACAGATACGCAGTATTTT.

The chain carries TRBV18 and TRBJ2-7, with 7 bases matching TRBD1. The CDR3 is made up of 15 amino acids. V gave up 6 bases and J gave up 0 bases; unmatched junction bases: 8. The germline CDR1 and CDR2 sequences are KGHSH and LQKENI. CDR3 loop: CASSRGQVGSYEQYF. CDR3 nucleotide sequence: TGTGCCAGCTCTCGCGGACAGGTTGGCTCCTACGAGCAGTACTTC.

This clone showed up just a few times. The chain uses TRBV2 and TRBJ1-5; D is uncertain. The length of the CDR3 is 12 residues. Germline CDR1 is SNHLY and CDR2 is FYNNEI. Trimming shortened V by 6 bases and J by 2 bases, and 5 bases separated the two germline ends. In nucleotides, the CDR3 is TGTGCCAGCAGGAGGGGCAATCAGCCCCAGCATTTT. Amino acids: CASRRGNQPQHF.

The chain carries TRBV4-1 and TRBJ1-2; 10 bases agree with TRBD1. Unmatched junction bases numbered 7, after V lost 4 bases and J lost 8 bases. The CDR3 length is 14 residues. Per the germline V gene, CDR1 is MGHRA and CDR2 is YSYEKL. Written as DNA, the CDR3 is TGCGCCAGCAGCCCCCAGGGACAGGGGACCGGCTACACCTTC. Protein product: CASSPQGQGTGYTF.

The table lists this clone with a few counts. J is TRBJ2-1 and V is TRBV30; no definite D call. CDR3 length equals 14 residues. V lost 5 bases, J lost 3 bases, and 14 bases lay in between. The germline V gene encodes CDR1 GTSNPN and CDR2 SVGIG (reference sequence). The DNA of the CDR3 is TGTGCCTGGGGGCCAGCTCGCCTCTACAATGAGCAGTTCTTC. Amino acids: CAWGPARLYNEQFF.

The chain has TRBV11-2 and TRBJ2-1; D is ambiguous. CDR1 SGHAT and CDR2 FQNNGV come from the germline V gene. Trimming took 5 bases from V and 4 from J, leaving 9 bases between them. There are 13 residues in the CDR3. CDR3 protein: CASSAPVYNEQFF. DNA of the CDR3: TGTGCCAGCAGCGCCCCAGTTTACAATGAGCAGTTCTTC.

On this clone itself: Mismatch with germline at one junction end may stem from a read error. The gene calls are TRBV7-2 and TRBJ2-1; the match to TRBD2 covers 8 bases. The germline V gene has CDR1 SGHTA and CDR2 FQGNSA. The CDR3 sequence is 15 residues long. Written as DNA, the CDR3 is TGTGCCAGCAGCTTACGGGAGGGCTCCCACAATGAGCAGTTCTTC. It yields the protein CASSLREGSHNEQFF.

V is TRBV4-3 and J is TRBJ2-1; no definite D call. CDR3 length: 16 amino acids. Germline V gives CDR1 LGHNA, CDR2 YSLEER. V lost 4 bases to trimming and J lost 0 bases, with 13 bases between them. The CDR3 loop reads CASSLTLLSSYNEQFF. CDR3 coding DNA: TGCGCCAGCAGCCTAACGTTGCTAAGCTCCTACAATGAGCAGTTCTTC.

The chain carries TRBV5-4 and TRBJ2-5; TRBD2 might be the D (6 bases). The CDR3 is 16 residues long. V lost 3 bases and J 4 bases, leaving 19 bases between the germline ends. Germline values: CDR1 SGHNT, CDR2 YYREEE (reference sequence). The CDR3 DNA reads as TGTGCCAGCAGCTCAACTGGAGGGACCGGGGGAGAGACCCAGTACTTC. The encoded protein is CASSSTGGTGGETQYF.

This sequence joins TRBV5-1 and TRBJ2-1, with 7 bases identical to TRBD2. Germline CDR1 and CDR2: SGHRS and YFSETQ. This CDR3 region has 16 residues. The V segment lost 4 bases and the J segment 4 bases; nucleotides outside the gene matches: 11. This chain's CDR3 is CASSPNPGTIYNEQFF. CDR3 in DNA: TGCGCCAGCAGCCCAAATCCCGGGACTATATACAATGAGCAGTTCTTC.

V is TRBV18 and J is TRBJ2-7; D might be TRBD1 (6 bases). Per germline, CDR1 KGHSH and CDR2 LQKENI. This CDR3 is 13 amino acids long. V gave up 8 bases and J gave up 4 bases, with 15 bases separating them. CDR3 protein: CASRLGGGYEQYV. CDR3 coding DNA: TGTGCCAGCCGCCTTGGGGGCGGATACGAGCAGTACGTC.

The chain has TRBV28 and TRBJ1-2, with 8 bases lining up with TRBD1. CDR1 and CDR2 from the germline V gene are MDHEN and SYDVKM. J lost 5 bases, V lost 7 bases, and 9 bases had no gene match. The CDR3 has 14 residues. CDR3 sequence reads: CASTPGQGRYGYTF. CDR3 sequence (DNA): TGTGCCAGCACCCCTGGACAGGGAAGATATGGCTACACCTTC.

About this clone itself: Other DNA sequences of this sample code for an identical CDR3. The chain employs TRBV10-2 and TRBJ2-5, with TRBD2 matching 7 bases. CDR1 is WSHSY and CDR2 is SAAADI in the germline V gene. The CDR3 is 13 residues long. Trimming took 11 bases from V and 1 from J; bases not matched to a gene: 7. CDR3 protein: CASRASGQETQYF. The CDR3 DNA follows: TGCGCCTCGAGGGCTAGCGGCCAAGAGACCCAGTACTTC.

This clone appeared a few times. The V gene is TRBV5-4, the J gene TRBJ2-5; the match to TRBD2 covers 7 bases. Germline trimming cut 3 bases from V and 6 bases from J; bases unmatched to any gene: 8. This CDR3 contains 14 residues. The germline gives CDR1 SGHNT, CDR2 YYREEE (reference sequence). Here the CDR3 reads CASSSKTSIQTQYF. The CDR3 DNA reads as TGTGCCAGCAGCTCAAAGACTAGCATTCAGACCCAGTACTTC.

CDR3 DNA: TGTGCCAGCAGCTTAGGGTTAGGCACAGATACGCAGTATTTT. As protein: CASSLGLGTDTQYF. This chain links TRBV11-3 with TRBJ2-3; D is undetermined. The CDR3 extends over 14 amino acids. Looked up from germline, CDR1 is SGHNT and CDR2 is YENEEA. V was pared by 1 base and J by 1 base, with 6 bases between.

The chain has TRBV2 and TRBJ1-2, with 9 nucleotides matching TRBD1. Trimming at V came to 6 bases and at J to 8 bases, leaving 7 bases not matched to a gene. This CDR3 is 13 amino acids long. Germline V gives CDR1 SNHLY, CDR2 FYNNEI. The CDR3: CASRRDRDTGYTF. CDR3 DNA sequence: TGTGCCAGCAGAAGGGACAGGGATACGGGCTACACCTTC.